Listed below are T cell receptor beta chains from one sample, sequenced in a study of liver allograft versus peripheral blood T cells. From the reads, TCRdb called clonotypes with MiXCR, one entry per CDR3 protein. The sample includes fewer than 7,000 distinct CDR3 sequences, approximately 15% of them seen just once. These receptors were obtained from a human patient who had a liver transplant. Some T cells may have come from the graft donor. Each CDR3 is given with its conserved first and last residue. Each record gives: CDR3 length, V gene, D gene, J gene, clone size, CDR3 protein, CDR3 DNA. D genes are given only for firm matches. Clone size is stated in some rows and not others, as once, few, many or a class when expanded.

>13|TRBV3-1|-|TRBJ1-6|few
CASGKGDNSPLHF
TGTGCCAGCGGGAAAGGGGACAATTCACCCCTCCACTTT
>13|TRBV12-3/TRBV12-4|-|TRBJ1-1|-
CASSPQVNTEAFF
TGTGCCAGCAGTCCGCAGGTTAACACTGAAGCTTTCTTT
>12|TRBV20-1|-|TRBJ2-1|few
CSARGYYYEQFF
TGCAGTGCTAGGGGTTACTACTATGAGCAGTTCTTC
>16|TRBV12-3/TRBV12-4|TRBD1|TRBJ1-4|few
CASSLLPGGLNEKLFF
TGTGCCAGCAGTTTACTTCCAGGGGGCCTTAATGAAAAACTGTTTTTT
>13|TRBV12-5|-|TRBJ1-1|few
CASGLESFTEAFF
TGTGCTAGTGGTTTGGAATCTTTCACTGAAGCTTTCTTT
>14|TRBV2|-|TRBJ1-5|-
CASSGGGGNQPQHF
TGTGCCAGCAGCGGGGGGGGCGGTAATCAGCCCCAGCATTTT
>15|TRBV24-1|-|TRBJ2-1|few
CATSENGRGAYEQFF
TGTGCCACCAGTGAGAATGGCAGGGGGGCCTATGAGCAGTTCTTC
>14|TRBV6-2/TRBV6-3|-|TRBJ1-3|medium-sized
CASSHGDSGNTIYF
TGTGCCAGCAGCCACGGAGACTCTGGAAACACCATATATTTT
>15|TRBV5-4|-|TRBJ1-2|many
CASSLVGSLNYGYTF
TGTGCCAGCAGCTTGGTTGGCTCTCTTAACTATGGCTACACCTTC
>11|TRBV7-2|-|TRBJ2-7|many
CASSSFYEQYF
TGTGCCAGCAGCTCGTTCTACGAGCAGTACTTC
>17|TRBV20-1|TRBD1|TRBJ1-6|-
CSARGPGTGVYNSPLHF
TGCAGTGCTAGAGGTCCAGGGACAGGGGTGTATAATTCACCCCTCCACTTT
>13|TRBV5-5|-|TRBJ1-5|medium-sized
CASSLVLGQPQHF
TGTGCCAGCAGCTTGGTTTTGGGTCAGCCCCAGCATTTT
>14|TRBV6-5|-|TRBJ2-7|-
CASRPGVGGYEQYF
TGTGCCAGCAGACCAGGTGTAGGGGGATACGAGCAGTACTTC
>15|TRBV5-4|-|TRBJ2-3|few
CASSNLGAATDTQYF
TGTGCCAGCAGTAATCTAGGGGCGGCTACAGATACGCAGTATTTT
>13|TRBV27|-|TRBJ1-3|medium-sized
CASSFTSGNTIYF
TGTGCCAGCAGTTTTACCTCTGGAAACACCATATATTTT
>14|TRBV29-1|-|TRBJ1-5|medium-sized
CSVSENYSNQPQHF
TGCAGCGTTTCAGAAAACTATAGCAATCAGCCCCAGCATTTT
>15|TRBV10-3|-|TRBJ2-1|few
CAISHDLLSYNEQFF
TGTGCCATCAGTCATGACTTGCTTTCCTACAATGAGCAGTTCTTC
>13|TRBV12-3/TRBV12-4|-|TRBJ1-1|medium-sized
CASSLEGNTEAFF
TGTGCCAGCAGTTTGGAGGGGAACACTGAAGCTTTCTTT
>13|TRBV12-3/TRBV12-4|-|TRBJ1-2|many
CASSYPGNYGYTF
TGTGCCAGCAGTTACCCAGGGAACTATGGCTACACCTTC
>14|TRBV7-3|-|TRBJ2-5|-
CASSSPTAPETQYF
TGTGCCAGCAGCTCTCCGACGGCTCCGGAGACCCAGTACTTC
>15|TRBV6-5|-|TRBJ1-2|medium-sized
CASSPNYRAGVGYTF
TGTGCCAGCAGTCCAAACTACCGGGCAGGGGTCGGCTACACCTTC
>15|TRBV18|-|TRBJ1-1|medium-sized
CASSPMGRGVTEAFF
TGTGCCAGCTCACCTATGGGGCGGGGTGTCACTGAAGCTTTCTTT
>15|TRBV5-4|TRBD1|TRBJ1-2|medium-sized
CASSVGRTGNYGYTF
TGTGCCAGCAGCGTGGGTCGGACAGGGAACTATGGCTACACCTTC
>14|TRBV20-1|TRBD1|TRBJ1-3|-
CSAYDRGPGDTIYF
TGCAGTGCCTACGACAGGGGGCCAGGAGACACCATATATTTT
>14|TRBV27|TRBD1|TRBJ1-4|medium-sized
CASSPGQGREKLFF
TGTGCCAGCAGTCCTGGACAGGGTCGGGAAAAACTGTTTTTT
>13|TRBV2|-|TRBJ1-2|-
CASRLEVIYGYTF
TGTGCCAGCCGCCTTGAAGTTATTTATGGCTACACCTTC
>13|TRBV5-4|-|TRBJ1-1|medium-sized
CASSFTVNTEAFF
TGTGCCAGCAGCTTTACAGTGAACACTGAAGCTTTCTTT
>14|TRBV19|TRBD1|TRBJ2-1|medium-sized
CASSIVTGDNEQFF
TGTGCCAGTAGTATAGTGACAGGGGACAATGAGCAGTTCTTC
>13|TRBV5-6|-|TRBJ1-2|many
CASSTLAQGRYTF
TGTGCCAGCAGCACTCTCGCCCAGGGACGCTACACCTTC
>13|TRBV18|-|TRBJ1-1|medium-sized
CASSRDIYTEAFF
TGTGCCAGCTCCAGGGACATTTACACTGAAGCTTTCTTT
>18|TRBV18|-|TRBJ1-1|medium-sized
CASSNLGGGPLGNTEAFF
TGTGCCAGCTCCAACTTGGGGGGAGGGCCTCTAGGAAACACTGAAGCTTTCTTT
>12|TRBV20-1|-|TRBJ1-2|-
CSAINRNYGYTF
TGCAGTGCCATCAACAGGAACTATGGCTACACCTTC
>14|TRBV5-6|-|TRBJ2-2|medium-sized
CASSFRAGTGELFF
TGTGCCAGCAGCTTCAGGGCCGGGACCGGGGAGCTGTTTTTT
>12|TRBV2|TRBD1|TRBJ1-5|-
CASKTGEQPQHF
TGTGCCAGCAAAACAGGGGAACAGCCCCAGCATTTT
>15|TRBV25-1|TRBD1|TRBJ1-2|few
CASSSPGGAGYGYTF
TGTGCCAGCAGTTCTCCAGGGGGCGCGGGCTATGGCTACACCTTC
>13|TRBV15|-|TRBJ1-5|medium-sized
CATSRDLTGVGHF
TGTGCCACCAGCAGAGATCTAACGGGGGTTGGGCATTTT
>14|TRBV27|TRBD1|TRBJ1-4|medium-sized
CASTSGQGREKLFF
TGTGCCAGCACCTCGGGACAGGGGCGAGAAAAACTGTTTTTT
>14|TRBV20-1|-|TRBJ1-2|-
CSASPGAINYGYTF
TGCAGTGCTAGCCCAGGGGCCATTAACTATGGCTACACCTTC
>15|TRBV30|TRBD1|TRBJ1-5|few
CAWSRTGTVNQPQHF
TGTGCCTGGAGCCGCACCGGGACAGTCAATCAGCCCCAGCATTTT
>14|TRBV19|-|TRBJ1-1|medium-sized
CASSMGGWNTEAFF
TGTGCCAGTAGTATGGGGGGATGGAACACTGAAGCTTTCTTT